The clone carrying this T cell receptor (beta chain) was found a few times. This specimen belongs to a study of T cell changes during pregnancy in multiple sclerosis. This CDR3 spans 18 amino acids. V lost 0 bases and J 0 bases, leaving 16 bases between the germline ends. Germline V gene lookup returns CDR1 LGHNA and CDR2 YNFKEQ. Produced via immunoSEQ multiplex PCR; TCRdb's table is partial and in-frame only. The sample contains 55,000 to 85,000 clones, just over 90% of which appear only once. The chain joins TRBV4-2 to TRBJ2-3; TRBD1 is a possible D gene (5 bases). The material sequenced was peripheral blood, taken after pregnancy. The receptor was derived from a female donor with multiple sclerosis, enrolled in a pregnancy study. The CDR3 region is CASSQDRNSAGSTDTQYF. DNA of the CDR3: TGTGCCAGCAGCCAAGATCGGAATTCGGCAGGGAGCACAGATACGCAGTATTTT.